The 32 T cell receptor beta chains in this list originate from one sample, sequenced in a study of metastatic and nonmetastatic thyroid tumors. All patients reached thyroid surgery having received no treatment beforehand. Through MiXCR, TCRdb re-clonotyped the PCR reads. This table holds tens of thousands of clones, 15% to 20% found once. Sequencing was performed on blood. The receptor set was obtained from a male donor with papillary thyroid cancer or a benign thyroid nodule (not recorded which). Some clones in this sample may be carry-over from other donors' samples.

This clone was picked up many times. CDR3 nucleotide sequence: TGTGCCACCAGCAGAGACAGGCATAATGAGCAGTTCTTC. This encodes CATSRDRHNEQFF. The chain carries TRBV15 and TRBJ2-1; D unresolved. The CDR3 sequence is 13 residues long. Germline-derived CDR1 and CDR2 are LNHNV and YYDKDF (reference sequence). The V end was cut by 0 bases, the J end by 7 bases, with 7 bases between.

Note on this clone: A much larger clone lies a single base off, so this may be a read error. The chain is built from TRBV7-6 and TRBJ2-3; 10 bases are shared with TRBD2. V lost 2 bases to trimming and J lost 6 bases; unmatched junction nucleotides: 5. This CDR3 comprises 15 residues. Germline CDR1 reads SGHVS; CDR2 reads FNYEAQ. The CDR3 nucleotides are TGTGCCAGCAGCTTACCTAGCGGGGGATTGGATACGCAGTATTTT. This encodes CASSLPSGGLDTQYF.

This clone was recorded at least ten times. The chain combines TRBV7-8 with TRBJ1-2; 8 nucleotides match TRBD1. The ends lost 1 base at V and 2 bases at J; junction bases unmatched: 6. This CDR3 has 16 residues. The germline V gene has CDR1 SGHVS and CDR2 FQNEAQ. For the CDR3, the DNA is TGTGCCAGCAGCTTAGGGGGGACAGGTGGAAACTATGGCTACACCTTC. It encodes CASSLGGTGGNYGYTF.

This clone showed up many times. The rearrangement joins TRBV20-1 to TRBJ2-7; weak D call: TRBD2 (5 bases). Germline V gene lookup returns CDR1 DFQATT and CDR2 SNEGSKA (reference sequence). Trimming removed 2 bases from V and 3 bases from J, with 8 bases in between. This CDR3 has 12 amino acids. For the CDR3, the DNA is TGCAGTGCTAGAACCGGGAACTACGAGCAGTACTTC. Protein: CSARTGNYEQYF.

This clone turned up a few times. The J gene is TRBJ1-2, the V gene TRBV10-3; 9 bases agree with TRBD1. From germline, CDR1 is ENHRY and CDR2 SYGVKD. V lost 7 bases and J lost 3; bases outside the gene matches: 6. This CDR3 region has 14 residues. Here the CDR3 reads CAIIRDRADYGYTF. DNA for the CDR3: TGTGCCATCATCCGGGACAGGGCTGACTATGGCTACACCTTC.

This clone was picked up many times. The chain joins TRBV6-5 to TRBJ1-3; TRBD1 is a possible D gene (5 bases). The V and J ends lost 2 bases and 4 bases respectively, with 18 bases between them. The CDR3 covers 17 residues. Germline CDR1 reads MNHEY; CDR2 reads SVGAGI. The CDR3 loop reads CASSYGPGADHGNTIYF. The CDR3 DNA is TGTGCCAGCAGTTACGGTCCCGGGGCCGACCACGGAAACACCATATATTTT.

The V and J genes are TRBV28 and TRBJ1-4; D is possibly TRBD1 (6 bases). The CDR3 loop spans 14 amino acids. Germline V gives CDR1 MDHEN, CDR2 SYDVKM. Trimming removed 5 bases from V and 3 bases from J, with 10 bases in between. The CDR3 region is CASSRGGANEKLFF. Here the CDR3 DNA reads TGTGCCAGCAGTCGGGGGGGCGCTAATGAAAAACTGTTTTTT.

CDR3 sequence reads: CASSSQTGGSGGYTF. The CDR3 coding sequence is TGTGCCAGCAGTTCCCAGACAGGAGGAAGTGGGGGCTACACCTTC. The chain carries TRBV28 and TRBJ1-2; D perhaps matches TRBD1 (6 bases). The V end was cut by 4 bases, the J end by 8 bases, with 20 bases between. The CDR3 sequence is 15 residues long. Germline assignment: CDR1 MDHEN and CDR2 SYDVKM.

Many counts were recorded for this clone. It may be a read error: a sequence one base away is much more abundant. The same CDR3 arises from other DNA sequences in this sample as well. V and J are TRBV10-2 and TRBJ1-1, with unresolved D. Germline V CDR1 and CDR2: WSHSY, SAAADI. The CDR3 has 13 residues. Written as DNA, the CDR3 is TGTGCCAGCAGTGTTGGGGAGAGGTCTGAAGCTTTCTTT. Amino acids: CASSVGERSEAFF.

This clone was observed many times. The chain recombines TRBV7-2 with TRBJ2-7; D could derive from TRBD1 or TRBD2 (5 bases each). CDR3 length equals 15 residues. Trimming took off 2 bases at V and 3 bases at J, with 14 bases between the two ends. Germline V gives CDR1 SGHTA, CDR2 FQGNSA. For the CDR3, the DNA is TGTGCCAGCAGCTTATCGGCAGGGACGGGCTACGAGCAGTACTTC. This codes for CASSLSAGTGYEQYF.

Many counts were recorded for this clone. The V call is TRBV24-1, the J call TRBJ1-1, with D possibly being TRBD1 (5 bases). V gave up 4 bases and J gave up 11 bases, with 16 bases separating them. Germline CDR1 KGHDR, CDR2 SFDVKD. There are 13 residues in the CDR3. This CDR3 reads CATSEPGTANAFF. CDR3 DNA sequence: TGTGCCACCAGTGAGCCCGGGACCGCGAATGCTTTCTTT.

This clone appeared many times. The V call is TRBV7-8, the J call TRBJ1-2; 9 positions match TRBD1. This CDR3 spans 18 amino acids. Trimming took 5 bases from V and 1 from J; bases not matched to a gene: 14. Germline values: CDR1 SGHVS, CDR2 FQNEAQ. This chain's CDR3 is CASSAYRLRTGVNYGYTF. Here the CDR3 DNA reads TGTGCCAGCAGCGCCTATCGCCTTAGGACAGGGGTTAACTATGGCTACACCTTC.

The rearrangement uses TRBV10-1 and TRBJ2-4; D is undetermined. V shed 8 bases and J shed 1 base, with 18 bases lying between them. CDR3 length: 16 amino acids. Germline loops: CDR1 WNHNN, CDR2 SYGVQD (reference sequence). The CDR3 DNA reads as TGCGCCAGCCCCCCCCCTAACGATGGGGCCAAAAACATTCAGTACTTC. Protein sequence: CASPPPNDGAKNIQYF.

Many counts were recorded for this clone. V and J are TRBV10-2 and TRBJ2-7; 12 positions agree with TRBD2. The CDR3 spans 17 residues. V lost 7 bases to trimming and J lost 1 base; unmatched junction nucleotides: 11. The germline CDR1 and CDR2 sequences are WSHSY and SAAADI. In nucleotides, the CDR3 is TGCGCCAGCAAGGGAGGACTAGCGGGGCCTACTTCCTACGAGCAGTACTTC. Its translation: CASKGGLAGPTSYEQYF.

This clone has ten or more counts. V and J are TRBV28 and TRBJ1-5; D is perhaps TRBD1 (5 bases). The CDR3 is made up of 14 amino acids. Trimming took off 6 bases at V and 7 bases at J, with 16 bases between the two ends. Germline CDR1 MDHEN, CDR2 SYDVKM. For the CDR3, the DNA is TGTGCCAGCAGCCCCGGACATCTCGGACAGCCCCAGCATTTT. Protein product: CASSPGHLGQPQHF. Complete variable domain (other parts from reference TRBV28 and TRBJ1-5): DVKVTQSSRYLVKRTGEKVFLECVQDMDHENMFWYRQDPGLGLRLIYFSYDVKMKEKGDIPEGYSVSREKKERFSLILESASTNQTSMYLCASSPGHLGQPQHFGDGTRLSIL.

At least ten counts were recorded for this clone. Different DNA sequences within this sample yield the same CDR3. The chain has TRBV5-1 and TRBJ2-1, with TRBD2 matching over 11 bases. From germline, CDR1 is SGHRS and CDR2 YFSETQ. CDR3 length: 15 amino acids. Trimming at V came to 4 bases and at J to 3 bases, leaving 3 bases not matched to a gene. This chain's CDR3 is CASSQGLAVYNEQFF. The CDR3 DNA sequence: TGCGCCAGCAGCCAGGGACTAGCGGTCTACAATGAGCAGTTCTTC.

The table lists this clone with many counts. The chain links TRBV6-1 to TRBJ2-3; a weak D match, TRBD1 (6 bases). Germline V gene data show CDR1 as MNHNS and CDR2 as SASEGT. This CDR3 has 15 residues. The V gene lost 1 base and the J gene lost 3 bases, with 11 bases spanning the gap. The CDR3 here is CASSEGRGETDTQYF. The CDR3 nucleotides are TGTGCCAGCAGTGAAGGCAGGGGCGAGACAGATACGCAGTATTTT.

The chain combines TRBV20-1 with TRBJ2-2; TRBD2 agrees at 8 bases. Trimming cost V 6 bases and J 5 bases; bases outside gene matches: 5. CDR3 length: 13 residues. Germline-derived CDR1 and CDR2 are DFQATT and SNEGSKA (reference sequence). The CDR3 DNA reads as TGCAGTGCCCCAAGCGGGAGTACCGGGGAGCTGTTTTTT. Encoded protein: CSAPSGSTGELFF.

The chain carries TRBV6-1 and TRBJ1-2; TRBD1 might be the D (5 bases). The germline V and J ends were trimmed by 6 bases and 7 bases, with 18 bases remaining between them. CDR3 length: 14 amino acids. Germline V gene data show CDR1 as MNHNS and CDR2 as SASEGT. The CDR3 region is CASSLDRVYVGYTF. The CDR3 region has the DNA TGTGCCAGCAGCCTCGACAGAGTCTATGTTGGCTACACCTTC.

This clone was found many times. This chain uses TRBV18 with TRBJ2-1; TRBD2 agrees at 11 bases. The CDR3 runs 16 residues. Per germline, CDR1 KGHSH and CDR2 LQKENI. Unmatched junction bases numbered 3, after V lost 0 bases and J lost 5 bases. The CDR3 loop is CASSPPVAGGNNEQFF. The CDR3 DNA reads as TGTGCCAGCTCACCACCGGTAGCGGGAGGGAACAATGAGCAGTTCTTC.

The chain employs TRBV11-2 and TRBJ2-1; 13 bases match TRBD2. This CDR3 has 15 amino acids. Germline lookup yields CDR1 SGHAT and CDR2 FQNNGV. V was clipped by 3 bases and J by 9 bases; unmatched bases: 5. The CDR3 DNA reads as TGTGCCAGCAGCTTTACCGGGACTAGCGGGGTTGAGCAGTTCTTC. Translated: CASSFTGTSGVEQFF.

DNA of the CDR3: TGTGCCAGCTCACCACCGATAGCAGGGAACTCCTACGAGCAGTACTTC. Its protein is CASSPPIAGNSYEQYF. The chain employs TRBV18 and TRBJ2-7, with D perhaps matching TRBD1 (5 bases). CDR1 KGHSH and CDR2 LQKENI come from the germline V gene. The CDR3 length is 16 residues. Trimming removed 0 bases at V and 0 bases at J, with 12 bases between.

This clone was observed at least ten times. The genes are TRBV24-1 and TRBJ2-1, with D possibly matching TRBD2 (5 bases). The CDR3 runs to 14 residues. The V gene lost 1 base and the J gene lost 5 bases, with 8 bases spanning the gap. In germline, CDR1 is KGHDR, CDR2 SFDVKD. CDR3 bases: TGTGCCACCAGTGATTTTCTCGGGGACAATGAGCAGTTCTTC. It translates to CATSDFLGDNEQFF.

This chain connects TRBV6-1 to TRBJ1-4; D possibly corresponds to TRBD1 (5 bases). The CDR3 is made up of 15 amino acids. Trimming took off 4 bases at V and 10 bases at J, with 19 bases between the two ends. Germline-derived CDR1 and CDR2 are MNHNS and SASEGT. Here the CDR3 DNA reads TGTGCCAGCAGTGCCGCCGGGACCCTTCATGCAAAACTGTTTTTT. As protein: CASSAAGTLHAKLFF.

This clone was detected ten times or more. J is TRBJ1-5 and V is TRBV19, with 9 bases aligning to TRBD1. The CDR3 length is 15 residues. Trimming removed 6 bases from V and 5 bases from J; junction bases left unmatched: 8. CDR1 is LNHDA, CDR2 SQIVND, per germline (reference sequence). The CDR3 region is CASSPAGTGYQPQHF. CDR3 coding DNA: TGTGCCAGTAGCCCGGCGGGGACAGGGTATCAGCCCCAGCATTTT.

This clone was seen repeatedly, ten times or more. At one of its ends the junction is not consistent with the germline gene, which may arise from a read error. J is TRBJ2-2 and V is TRBV10-3; D unresolved. Germline CDR1 reads ENHRY; CDR2 reads SYGVKD. The CDR3 length is 20 residues. The CDR3 spells CAIRPDLRVRTQSKTGELFF. As DNA, the CDR3 is TGTGCCATCAGACCGGACCTTCGGGTCAGGACCCAATCGAAAACCGGGGAGCTGTTTTTT.

A word on this clone: At one end, the junction sequence differs from germline, possibly due to a read error. V and J are TRBV6-1 and TRBJ2-5, with D maybe TRBD2 (6 bases). The CDR3 length is 15 residues. Germline lookup yields CDR1 MNHNS and CDR2 SASEGT. The CDR3 coding sequence is TGTGCCAGCATTGAACTCGCGGGGAGCCAAGATACCCAGTACTTC. Protein: CASIELAGSQDTQYF.

CDR3 in amino acids: CASSPRGWSSDQPQHF. As DNA, the CDR3 is TGTGCCAGCAGCCCCCGTGGGTGGTCGTCGGATCAGCCCCAGCATTTT. This rearrangement joins TRBV6-1 to TRBJ1-5; D is unclear. Germline lookup yields CDR1 MNHNS and CDR2 SASEGT. This CDR3 contains 16 residues. The V end was cut by 6 bases, the J end by 5 bases, with 20 bases between.

This clone was seen at least ten times. The rearrangement joins TRBV20-1 to TRBJ2-3; possibly TRBD1 or TRBD2 for D (7 bases each). Trimming cost V 5 bases and J 6 bases, with 15 bases left between them. Germline CDR1 and CDR2: DFQATT and SNEGSKA (reference sequence). The CDR3 extends over 13 amino acids. DNA for the CDR3: TGCAGTGCTGAAAATCAGGGGGGGGATACGCAGTATTTT. Translated: CSAENQGGDTQYF.

This clone has ten or more counts. Other DNA sequences in this specimen translate into the identical CDR3. The V gene is TRBV28, the J gene TRBJ1-2; D perhaps matches TRBD1 (6 bases). V lost 4 bases and J lost 4, with 16 bases in between. Germline-derived CDR1 and CDR2 are MDHEN and SYDVKM. The CDR3 is 15 amino acids. CDR3 DNA sequence: TGTGCCAGCAGTTCGCCCCTAGGGGGGGTCTATGGCTACACCTTC. Protein sequence: CASSSPLGGVYGYTF.

There are many counts of this clone. The chain uses TRBV18 and TRBJ1-2; D possibly corresponds to TRBD1 (5 bases). The CDR3 spans 15 residues. Germline CDR1 is KGHSH and CDR2 is LQKENI. V was clipped by 2 bases and J by 8 bases, with 18 bases between them. CDR3 amino acids: CASSPGGYGRYGYTF. The CDR3 coding sequence is TGTGCCAGCTCACCAGGGGGATACGGGCGGTACGGCTACACCTTC.

The chain joins TRBV6-1 to TRBJ2-7; D unclear. Trimming shortened V by 6 bases and J by 3 bases, and 21 bases separated the two germline ends. CDR3 size: 16 residues. Germline assignment: CDR1 MNHNS and CDR2 SASEGT. CDR3 region: CASSPTVTTEFYEQYF. For the CDR3, the DNA is TGTGCCAGCAGCCCTACAGTAACAACGGAGTTCTACGAGCAGTACTTC.